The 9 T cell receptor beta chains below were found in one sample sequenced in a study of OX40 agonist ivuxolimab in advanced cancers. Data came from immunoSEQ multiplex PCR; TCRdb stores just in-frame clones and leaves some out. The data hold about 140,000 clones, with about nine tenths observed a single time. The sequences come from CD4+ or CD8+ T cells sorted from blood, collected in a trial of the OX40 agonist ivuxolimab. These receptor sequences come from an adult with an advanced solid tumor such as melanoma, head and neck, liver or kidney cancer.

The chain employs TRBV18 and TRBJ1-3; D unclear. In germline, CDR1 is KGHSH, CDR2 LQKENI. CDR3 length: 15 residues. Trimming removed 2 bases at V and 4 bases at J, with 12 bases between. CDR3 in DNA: TGTGCCAGCTCACCAGTGGAAAATCCCGGAAACACCATATATTTT. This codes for CASSPVENPGNTIYF.

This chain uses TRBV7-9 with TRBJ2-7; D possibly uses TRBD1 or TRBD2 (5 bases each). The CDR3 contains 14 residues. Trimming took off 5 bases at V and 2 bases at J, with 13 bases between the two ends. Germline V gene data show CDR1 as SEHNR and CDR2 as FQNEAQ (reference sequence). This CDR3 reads CASSPWDGAYEQYF. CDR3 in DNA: TGTGCCAGCAGCCCCTGGGACGGTGCCTACGAGCAGTACTTC. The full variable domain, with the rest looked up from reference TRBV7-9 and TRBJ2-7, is DTGVSQNPRHKITKRGQNVTFRCDPISEHNRLYWYRQTLGQGPEFLTYFQNEAQLEKSRLLSDRFSAERPKGSFSTLEIQRTEQGDSAMYLCASSPWDGAYEQYFGPGTRLTVT.

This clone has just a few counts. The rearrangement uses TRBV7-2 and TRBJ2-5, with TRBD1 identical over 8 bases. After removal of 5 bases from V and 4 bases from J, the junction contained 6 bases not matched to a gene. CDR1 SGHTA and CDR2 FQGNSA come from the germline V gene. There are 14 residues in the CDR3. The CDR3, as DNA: TGTGCCAGCAGCCATCGACAGGGGATAGAGACCCAGTACTTC. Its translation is CASSHRQGIETQYF.

The CDR3 spells CATSRDERGNGDGYTF. The CDR3 nucleotides are TGTGCCACCAGCAGAGATGAAAGAGGGAATGGGGATGGCTACACCTTC. This sequence joins TRBV15 and TRBJ1-2; D remains unclear. The CDR3 runs to 16 residues. Deletions cut 0 bases from V and 6 bases from J, with 17 bases between. Per germline, CDR1 LNHNV and CDR2 YYDKDF (reference sequence). The full variable domain, with the rest looked up from reference TRBV15 and TRBJ1-2, is DAMVIQNPRYQVTQFGKPVTLSCSQTLNHNVMYWYQQKSSQAPKLLFHYYDKDFNNEADTPDNFQSRRPNTSFCFLDIRSPGLGDTAMYLCATSRDERGNGDGYTFGSGTRLTVV.

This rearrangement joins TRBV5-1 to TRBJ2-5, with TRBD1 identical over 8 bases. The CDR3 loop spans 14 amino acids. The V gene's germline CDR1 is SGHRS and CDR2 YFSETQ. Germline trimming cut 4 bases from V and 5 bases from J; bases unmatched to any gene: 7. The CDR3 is CASSVDRAGETQYF. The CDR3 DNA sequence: TGCGCCAGCAGCGTGGACAGGGCGGGGGAGACCCAGTACTTC.

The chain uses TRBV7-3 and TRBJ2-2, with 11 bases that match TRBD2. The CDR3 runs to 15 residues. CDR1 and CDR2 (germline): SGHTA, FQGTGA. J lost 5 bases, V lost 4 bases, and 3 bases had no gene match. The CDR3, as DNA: TGTGCCAGCAGCTCGGGACTAGCGGTTACCGGGGAGCTGTTTTTT. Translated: CASSSGLAVTGELFF.

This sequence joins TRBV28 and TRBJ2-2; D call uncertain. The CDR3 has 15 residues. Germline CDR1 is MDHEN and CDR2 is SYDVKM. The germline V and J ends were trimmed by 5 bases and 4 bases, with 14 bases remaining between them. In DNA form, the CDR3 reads TGTGCCAGCAGTCCACTGGTATCGAGCACCGGGGAGCTGTTTTTT. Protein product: CASSPLVSSTGELFF.

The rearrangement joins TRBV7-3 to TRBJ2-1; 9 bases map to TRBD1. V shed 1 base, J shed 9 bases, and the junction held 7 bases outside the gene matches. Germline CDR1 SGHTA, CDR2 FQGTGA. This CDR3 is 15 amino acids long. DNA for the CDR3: TGTGCCAGCAGCTTAAGACAGGGGGAAAGAAGTGAGCAGTTCTTC. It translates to CASSLRQGERSEQFF. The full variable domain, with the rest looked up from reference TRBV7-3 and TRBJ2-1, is GAGVSQTPSNKVTEKGKYVELRCDPISGHTALYWYRQSLGQGPEFLIYFQGTGAADDSGLPNDRFFAVRPEGSVSTLKIQRTERGDSAVYLCASSLRQGERSEQFFGPGTRLTVL.

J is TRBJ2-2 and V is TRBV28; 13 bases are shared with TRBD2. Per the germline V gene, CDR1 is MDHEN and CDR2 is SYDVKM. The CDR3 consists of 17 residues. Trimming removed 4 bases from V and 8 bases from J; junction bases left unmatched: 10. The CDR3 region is CASSSPELAGGWGELFF. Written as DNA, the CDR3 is TGTGCCAGCAGTTCACCCGAACTAGCGGGAGGGTGGGGGGAGCTGTTTTTT.